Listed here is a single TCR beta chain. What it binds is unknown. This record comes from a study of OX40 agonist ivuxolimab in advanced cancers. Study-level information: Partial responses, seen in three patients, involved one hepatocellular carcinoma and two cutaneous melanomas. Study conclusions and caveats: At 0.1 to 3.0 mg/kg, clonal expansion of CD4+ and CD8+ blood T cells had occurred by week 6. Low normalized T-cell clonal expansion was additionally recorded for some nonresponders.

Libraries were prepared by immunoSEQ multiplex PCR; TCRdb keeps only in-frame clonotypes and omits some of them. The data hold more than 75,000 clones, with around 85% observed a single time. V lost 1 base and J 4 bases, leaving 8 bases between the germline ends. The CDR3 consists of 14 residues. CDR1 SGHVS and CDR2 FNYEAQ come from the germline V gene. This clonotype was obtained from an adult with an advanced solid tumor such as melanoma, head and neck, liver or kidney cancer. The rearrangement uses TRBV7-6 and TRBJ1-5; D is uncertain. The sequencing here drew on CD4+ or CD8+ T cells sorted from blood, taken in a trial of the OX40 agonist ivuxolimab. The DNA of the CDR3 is TGTGCCAGCAGCTTAGTCGCAGGAAATCAGCCCCAGCATTTT. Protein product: CASSLVAGNQPQHF.